A selection of T cell receptor beta chains follows, all from one sample in a study of blood T cell repertoires in COVID-19. Here immunoSEQ multiplex PCR was the method, and the copy in TCRdb shows in-frame clones only, minus some. The sample gives 150,000 to 200,000 clones, 65% to 90% of which show up once; approximately 6.8% is in the top ten. Sequencing was carried out using peripheral blood. Every receptor here comes from a woman between 40 and 55 years old with COVID-19, enrolled during active disease. Each CDR3 is given with its conserved first and last residue. Each record gives: clone size, J gene, D gene, V gene, CDR3 DNA, CDR3 protein. D genes are given only for firm matches. Some rows mark clone size as missing; the rest say once, few, many or name a class of expanded clone.

clone_size: NA
j_call: TRBJ2-1
d_call: TRBD2
v_call: TRBV7-9
cdr3_nt: TGTGCCAGCAGCCCCACCCGTGCACTAGCGGGAGCACGGGACAATGAGCAGTTCTTC
cdr3_aa: CASSPTRALAGARDNEQFF

clone_size: NA
j_call: TRBJ2-5
d_call: NA
v_call: TRBV13
cdr3_nt: TGTGCCAGCAGCTTAAGGCACAGGATACAAGAGACCCAGTACTTC
cdr3_aa: CASSLRHRIQETQYF

clone_size: NA
j_call: TRBJ1-1
d_call: NA
v_call: TRBV6-5
cdr3_nt: TGTGCCAGCAGAATAACTCAGGGGTCTTACACTGAAGCTTTCTTT
cdr3_aa: CASRITQGSYTEAFF

clone_size: NA
j_call: TRBJ1-5
d_call: NA
v_call: TRBV19
cdr3_nt: TGTGCCAGTACCTTTAAGGGGCTCCTGGTTAGCAATCAGCCCCAGCATTTT
cdr3_aa: CASTFKGLLVSNQPQHF

clone_size: NA
j_call: TRBJ1-1
d_call: TRBD1
v_call: TRBV20-1
cdr3_nt: TGCAGTGCTAGTGGGATCCGAACAGGGGGAAAGGATGAAGCTTTCTTT
cdr3_aa: CSASGIRTGGKDEAFF

clone_size: NA
j_call: TRBJ2-1
d_call: NA
v_call: TRBV29-1
cdr3_nt: TGCAGCGTAGATTTTAGCGAATTCTCCTACAATGAGCAGTTCTTC
cdr3_aa: CSVDFSEFSYNEQFF

clone_size: NA
j_call: TRBJ1-2
d_call: NA
v_call: TRBV2
cdr3_nt: TGTGCCAGCAGTTTTGACAGCTATGGCTACACCTTC
cdr3_aa: CASSFDSYGYTF

clone_size: NA
j_call: TRBJ1-5
d_call: NA
v_call: TRBV4-1
cdr3_nt: TGCGCCAGCAGCCAAGGGGCCAGCAATCAGCCCCAGCATTTT
cdr3_aa: CASSQGASNQPQHF

clone_size: NA
j_call: TRBJ2-7
d_call: NA
v_call: TRBV27
cdr3_nt: TGTGCCAGCAGTTGGGGGCCGGGGAGCTCCTACGAGCAGTACTTC
cdr3_aa: CASSWGPGSSYEQYF

clone_size: once
j_call: TRBJ2-3
d_call: NA
v_call: TRBV27
cdr3_nt: TGTGCCAGCACCCCCCGGGGGGCTAGCACAGATACGCAGTATTTT
cdr3_aa: CASTPRGASTDTQYF

clone_size: few
j_call: TRBJ2-1
d_call: NA
v_call: TRBV18
cdr3_nt: TGTGCCAGCTCACCATTAAACTACAATGAGCAGTTCTTC
cdr3_aa: CASSPLNYNEQFF

clone_size: NA
j_call: TRBJ2-3
d_call: NA
v_call: TRBV5-6
cdr3_nt: TGTGCCAGCAGCTTGGGAGTCACTAGCACAGATACGCAGTATTTT
cdr3_aa: CASSLGVTSTDTQYF

clone_size: once
j_call: TRBJ2-7
d_call: NA
v_call: TRBV5-1
cdr3_nt: TGCGCCAGCAGCTTGGAGGTAGCGAGAACCTACGAGCAGTACTTC
cdr3_aa: CASSLEVARTYEQYF

clone_size: NA
j_call: TRBJ2-3
d_call: TRBD1
v_call: TRBV3-1/TRBV3-2
cdr3_nt: TGTGCCAGCAGCCATCGGACAGGGGGCGCGGATACGCAGTATTTT
cdr3_aa: CASSHRTGGADTQYF

clone_size: NA
j_call: TRBJ1-1
d_call: TRBD1
v_call: TRBV19
cdr3_nt: TGTGCCAGTAGCGGACAGGGGATGAACACTGAAGCTTTCTTT
cdr3_aa: CASSGQGMNTEAFF

clone_size: NA
j_call: TRBJ2-2
d_call: NA
v_call: TRBV28
cdr3_nt: TGTGCCAGCAGCCGGGACTCCGTCGGGGAGCTGTTTTTT
cdr3_aa: CASSRDSVGELFF

clone_size: NA
j_call: TRBJ2-1
d_call: NA
v_call: TRBV10-3
cdr3_nt: TGTGCTACCGCTAGCTCGAATGAGCAGTTCTTC
cdr3_aa: CATASSNEQFF

clone_size: NA
j_call: TRBJ2-1
d_call: NA
v_call: TRBV3-1/TRBV3-2
cdr3_nt: TGTGCCAGCAGCCAAAGTCACGGGAGATCTGGCAATGAGCAGTTCTTC
cdr3_aa: CASSQSHGRSGNEQFF

clone_size: NA
j_call: TRBJ1-6
d_call: NA
v_call: TRBV7-2
cdr3_nt: TGTGCCAGCAGCTTACAGGGCCGGGAGAATTCACCCCTCCACTTT
cdr3_aa: CASSLQGRENSPLHF

clone_size: NA
j_call: TRBJ1-2
d_call: NA
v_call: TRBV3-1/TRBV3-2
cdr3_nt: TGTGCCAGCAGCCAATCTTGGGGACTGGACTATGGCTACACCTTC
cdr3_aa: CASSQSWGLDYGYTF

clone_size: NA
j_call: TRBJ1-2
d_call: NA
v_call: TRBV11-2
cdr3_nt: TGTGCCAGCAGCTTAGGGGGCAGGGTCTATGGCTACACCTTC
cdr3_aa: CASSLGGRVYGYTF

clone_size: NA
j_call: TRBJ2-1
d_call: NA
v_call: TRBV21-1
cdr3_nt: TGTGCCAGATGCCCGGGGGGTCCGCTAGCGGGATCGAACAATGAGCAGTTCTTC
cdr3_aa: CARCPGGPLAGSNNEQFF

clone_size: few
j_call: TRBJ2-3
d_call: TRBD2
v_call: TRBV4-1
cdr3_nt: TGCGCCAGCAGCCAATCTAGCGGGGGAACAGATACGCAGTATTTT
cdr3_aa: CASSQSSGGTDTQYF

clone_size: NA
j_call: TRBJ2-7
d_call: NA
v_call: TRBV10-3
cdr3_nt: TGTGCCATCAGTGAGTCGATGAGCGAGCAGTACTTC
cdr3_aa: CAISESMSEQYF

clone_size: NA
j_call: TRBJ2-1
d_call: TRBD1
v_call: TRBV29-1
cdr3_nt: TGCAGCGTCACAGGGGTGGCGGCCAATGAGCAGTTCTTC
cdr3_aa: CSVTGVAANEQFF

clone_size: NA
j_call: TRBJ1-3
d_call: NA
v_call: TRBV18
cdr3_nt: TGTGCCAGCTCACCCGGGAACTCTGGAAACACCATATATTTT
cdr3_aa: CASSPGNSGNTIYF

clone_size: NA
j_call: TRBJ2-7
d_call: NA
v_call: TRBV29-1
cdr3_nt: TGCAGCGCCGAGGTGGTGGGGGACACCTACGAGCAGTACTTC
cdr3_aa: CSAEVVGDTYEQYF

clone_size: NA
j_call: TRBJ2-5
d_call: NA
v_call: TRBV14
cdr3_nt: TGTGCCAGCAATGTTAGGGGCTGGCAAGAGACCCAGTACTTC
cdr3_aa: CASNVRGWQETQYF

clone_size: NA
j_call: TRBJ2-5
d_call: NA
v_call: TRBV11-3
cdr3_nt: TGTGCCAGCAGCTCCGGGGTAGAGGCGACCCAGTACTTC
cdr3_aa: CASSSGVEATQYF

clone_size: once
j_call: TRBJ2-1
d_call: NA
v_call: TRBV2
cdr3_nt: TGTGCCAGCAGTGAATTCTCCCCCCTCTCCAATGAGCAGTTCTTC
cdr3_aa: CASSEFSPLSNEQFF

clone_size: NA
j_call: TRBJ2-5
d_call: NA
v_call: TRBV10-1
cdr3_nt: TGCGCCAGCAGTGAAGGGGTCGGAGGGACAGCGCAAGAGACCCAGTACTTC
cdr3_aa: CASSEGVGGTAQETQYF

clone_size: NA
j_call: TRBJ2-1
d_call: NA
v_call: TRBV12-3/TRBV12-4
cdr3_nt: TGTGCCAGCAGTTTAGCGGAGGGCGATGAGCAGTTCTTC
cdr3_aa: CASSLAEGDEQFF

clone_size: once
j_call: TRBJ1-3
d_call: NA
v_call: TRBV18
cdr3_nt: TGTGCCAGCTCACCGATCGAGATCAACTCTGGAAACACCATATATTTT
cdr3_aa: CASSPIEINSGNTIYF

clone_size: NA
j_call: TRBJ2-1
d_call: NA
v_call: TRBV3-1/TRBV3-2
cdr3_nt: TGTGCCAGCAGCCAAGCCACGATCTCTCACGGGAGTTACAATGAGCAGTTCTTC
cdr3_aa: CASSQATISHGSYNEQFF

clone_size: NA
j_call: TRBJ2-1
d_call: NA
v_call: TRBV28
cdr3_nt: TGTGCCAGCAGCGACCAGGGAAGGTCCTACAATGAGCAGTTCTTC
cdr3_aa: CASSDQGRSYNEQFF

clone_size: NA
j_call: TRBJ2-5
d_call: TRBD1
v_call: TRBV24-1
cdr3_nt: TGTGCCACCAGTGAAGCCGGGACAGCAATTCAAGAGACCCAGTACTTC
cdr3_aa: CATSEAGTAIQETQYF

clone_size: NA
j_call: TRBJ1-2
d_call: NA
v_call: TRBV30
cdr3_nt: TGTGCCTGGGCTGGGGAACCGCCGGGAGGCAGGGGCGGGGGTGGCTACACCTTC
cdr3_aa: CAWAGEPPGGRGGGGYTF

clone_size: NA
j_call: TRBJ1-5
d_call: NA
v_call: TRBV29-1
cdr3_nt: TGCAGCGTTGTCTCTAGCAATCAGCCCCAGCATTTT
cdr3_aa: CSVVSSNQPQHF

clone_size: NA
j_call: TRBJ1-2
d_call: NA
v_call: TRBV29-1
cdr3_nt: TGCAGCGTTGAACTCACGATACGGTCAGGGATAAGTACTTATGGCTACACCTTC
cdr3_aa: CSVELTIRSGISTYGYTF